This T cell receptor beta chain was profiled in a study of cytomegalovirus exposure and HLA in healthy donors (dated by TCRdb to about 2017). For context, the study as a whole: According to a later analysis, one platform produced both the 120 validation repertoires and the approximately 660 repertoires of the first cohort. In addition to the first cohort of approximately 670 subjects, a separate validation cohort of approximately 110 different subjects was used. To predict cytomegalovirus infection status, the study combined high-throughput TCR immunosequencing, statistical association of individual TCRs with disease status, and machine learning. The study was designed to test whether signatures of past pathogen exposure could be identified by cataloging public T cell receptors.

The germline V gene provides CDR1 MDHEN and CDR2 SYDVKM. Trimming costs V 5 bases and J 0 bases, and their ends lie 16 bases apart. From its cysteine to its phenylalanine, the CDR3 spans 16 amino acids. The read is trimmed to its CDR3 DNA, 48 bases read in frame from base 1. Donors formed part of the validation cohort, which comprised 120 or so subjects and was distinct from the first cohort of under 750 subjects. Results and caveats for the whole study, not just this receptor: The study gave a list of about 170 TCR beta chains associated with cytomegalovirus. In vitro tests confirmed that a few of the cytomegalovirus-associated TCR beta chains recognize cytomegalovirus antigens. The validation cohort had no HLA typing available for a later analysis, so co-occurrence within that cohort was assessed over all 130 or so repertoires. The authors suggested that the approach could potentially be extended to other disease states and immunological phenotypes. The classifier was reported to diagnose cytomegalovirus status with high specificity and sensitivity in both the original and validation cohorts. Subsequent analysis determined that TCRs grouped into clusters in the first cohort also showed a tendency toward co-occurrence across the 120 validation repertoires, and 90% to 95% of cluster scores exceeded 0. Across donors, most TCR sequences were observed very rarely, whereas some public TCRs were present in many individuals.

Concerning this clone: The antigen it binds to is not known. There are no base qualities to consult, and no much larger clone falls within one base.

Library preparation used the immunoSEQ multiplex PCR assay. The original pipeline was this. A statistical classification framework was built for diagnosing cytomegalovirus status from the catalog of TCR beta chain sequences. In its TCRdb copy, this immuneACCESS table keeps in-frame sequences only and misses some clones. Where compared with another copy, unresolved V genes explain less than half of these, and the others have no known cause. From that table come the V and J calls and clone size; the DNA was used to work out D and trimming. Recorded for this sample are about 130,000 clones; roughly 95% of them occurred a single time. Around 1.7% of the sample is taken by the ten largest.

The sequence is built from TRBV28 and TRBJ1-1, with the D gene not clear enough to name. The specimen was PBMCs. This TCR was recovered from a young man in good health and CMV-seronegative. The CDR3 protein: CASSRDEEVMNTEAFF. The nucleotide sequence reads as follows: TGTGCCAGCAGTCGTGATGAAGAGGTGATGAACACTGAAGCTTTCTTT.